This T cell receptor (beta chain) was identified in a study of Ad26.COV2.S vaccination and SARS-CoV-2 variants. General study results and limits: Relative to placebo recipients, vaccine recipients exhibited elevated spike-specific TCR breadth.

TCRdb's copy holds only in-frame clones and misses some; the assay was immunoSEQ multiplex PCR. The profile shows 400,000 or so clones, around 85% of them singletons. With respect to this clone: Its target is not known.

V lost 6 bases to trimming and J lost 5 bases, with 11 bases between them. The CDR3 has 12 residues. Germline V gene data show CDR1 as SNHLY and CDR2 as FYNNEI. Treatment specified: some 20 received Ad26.COV2.S at low or high dose, single or two shots; roughly five received placebo; per-sample allocation not given. Repertoires come from day 63 after the first vaccine or placebo injection. This vaccine is an Ad26 vector that expresses the Wuhan-strain SARS-CoV-2 spike. The source was peripheral blood, collected in a trial of Ad26.COV2.S vaccine versus placebo. This clonotype was sampled from a person aged 18-60 years who received the Ad26.COV2.S COVID-19 vaccine or a placebo. This sequence joins TRBV2 and TRBJ2-7; D is unresolved. CDR3 nucleotide sequence: TGTGCCAGCAGGGGGTGGGATAACGAGCAGTACTTC. Residues: CASRGWDNEQYF.